Described below is a single T cell receptor beta chain sequence and its context. The germline gives CDR1 LNHNV, CDR2 YYDKDF (reference sequence). V shed 5 bases and J shed 0 bases, with 4 bases lying between them. The CDR3 has 12 amino acids. Profiled with immunoSEQ multiplex PCR; TCRdb holds only in-frame clones, not every one. The data hold about 84,000 clones, with approximately 83% observed a single time. This sample was included in a study of T cell responses to AZD1222 COVID-19 vaccine. This chain joins TRBV15 and TRBJ1-2; D gene uncertain. The sample here was peripheral blood, taken 28 days after the second AZD1222 dose. The clonotype was recovered from an adult who received the AZD1222 COVID-19 vaccine. CDR3 amino acids: CATSQANYGYTF. CDR3 coding DNA: TGTGCCACCAGCCAAGCTAACTATGGCTACACCTTC.